This TCR beta chain came from a study of early T cells in non-severe SARS-CoV-2 infection. A single record per CDR3 protein comes from TCRdb applying MiXCR to the 5' RACE reads. The table shows tens of thousands of distinct CDR3 sequences, with around 10% occurring only once. CDR1 MNHEY and CDR2 SMNVEV come from the germline V gene (reference sequence). V was pared by 8 bases and J by 4 bases, with 1 base of the junction left unmatched. There are 13 residues in the CDR3. Input material: whole blood. This receptor was obtained from an adult who was a healthcare worker with PCR-confirmed SARS-CoV-2 infection or an uninfected control (not recorded which). The chain is built from TRBV27 and TRBJ2-1; 11 bases agree with TRBD1. The CDR3 DNA sequence: TGTGCCAGCGGACAGGGGGCTTACAATGAGCAGTTCTTC. It specifies CASGQGAYNEQFF.